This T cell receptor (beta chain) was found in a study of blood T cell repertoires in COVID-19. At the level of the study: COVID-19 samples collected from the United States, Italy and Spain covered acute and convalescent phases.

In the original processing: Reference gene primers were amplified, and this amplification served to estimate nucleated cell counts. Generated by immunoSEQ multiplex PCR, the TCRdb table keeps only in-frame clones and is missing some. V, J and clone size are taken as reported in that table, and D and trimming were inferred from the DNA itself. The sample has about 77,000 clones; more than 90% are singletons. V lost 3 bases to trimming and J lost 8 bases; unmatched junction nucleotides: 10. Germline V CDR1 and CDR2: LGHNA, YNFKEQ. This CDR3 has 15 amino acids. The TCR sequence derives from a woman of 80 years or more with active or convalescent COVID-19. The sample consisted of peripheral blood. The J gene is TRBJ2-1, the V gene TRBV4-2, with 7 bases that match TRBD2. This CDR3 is CASSQGLLGSDEQFF. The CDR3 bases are TGTGCCAGCAGCCAGGGACTACTAGGTAGCGATGAGCAGTTCTTC.